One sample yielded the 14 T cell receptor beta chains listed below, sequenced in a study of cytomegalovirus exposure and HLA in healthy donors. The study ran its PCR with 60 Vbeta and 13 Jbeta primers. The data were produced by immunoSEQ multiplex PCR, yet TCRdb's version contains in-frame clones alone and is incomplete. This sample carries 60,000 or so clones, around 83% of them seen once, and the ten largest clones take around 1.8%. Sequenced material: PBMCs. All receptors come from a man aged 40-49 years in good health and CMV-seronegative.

CDR3 nucleotide sequence: TGTGCCAGCAGACCTCTGGGGGGTGCTAATGAAAAACTGTTTTTT. This encodes CASRPLGGANEKLFF. The chain employs TRBV6-5 and TRBJ1-4, with D maybe TRBD1 (5 bases). This CDR3 contains 15 residues. V was clipped by 6 bases and J by 3 bases, with 14 bases between them. Germline V gene data show CDR1 as MNHEY and CDR2 as SVGAGI.

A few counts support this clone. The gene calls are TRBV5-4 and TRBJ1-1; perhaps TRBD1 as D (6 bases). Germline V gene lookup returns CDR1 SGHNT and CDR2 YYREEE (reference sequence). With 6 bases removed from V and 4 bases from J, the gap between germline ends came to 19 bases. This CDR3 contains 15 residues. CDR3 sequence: CASTIKGGFGTEAFF. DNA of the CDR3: TGTGCCAGCACGATAAAGGGGGGGTTCGGCACTGAAGCTTTCTTT. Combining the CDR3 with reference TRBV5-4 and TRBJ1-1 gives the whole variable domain ETGVTQSPTHLIKTRGQQVTLRCSSQSGHNTVSWYQQALGQGPQFIFQYYREEENGRGNFPPRFSGLQFPNYSSELNVNALELDDSALYLCASTIKGGFGTEAFFGQGTRLTVV.

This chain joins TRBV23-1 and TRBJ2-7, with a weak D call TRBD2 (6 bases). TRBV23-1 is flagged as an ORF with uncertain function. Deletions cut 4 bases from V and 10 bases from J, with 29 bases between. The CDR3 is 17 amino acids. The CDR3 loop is CASSRTAPGPGRGQQYF. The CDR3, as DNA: TGCGCCAGCAGTCGAACAGCTCCCGGACCCGGGAGAGGTCAACAGTACTTC.

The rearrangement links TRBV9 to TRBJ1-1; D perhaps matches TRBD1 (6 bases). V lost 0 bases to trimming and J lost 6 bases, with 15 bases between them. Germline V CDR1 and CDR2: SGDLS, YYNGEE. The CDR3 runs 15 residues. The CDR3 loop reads CASSVGGQPGSEAFF. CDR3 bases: TGTGCCAGCAGCGTAGGCGGACAGCCAGGGTCTGAAGCTTTCTTT.

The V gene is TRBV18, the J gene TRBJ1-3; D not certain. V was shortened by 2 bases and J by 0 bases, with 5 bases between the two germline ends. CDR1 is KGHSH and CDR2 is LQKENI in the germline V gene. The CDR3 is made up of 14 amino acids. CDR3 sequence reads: CASSPGSSGNTIYF. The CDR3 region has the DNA TGTGCCAGCTCACCAGGCTCCTCTGGAAACACCATATATTTT.

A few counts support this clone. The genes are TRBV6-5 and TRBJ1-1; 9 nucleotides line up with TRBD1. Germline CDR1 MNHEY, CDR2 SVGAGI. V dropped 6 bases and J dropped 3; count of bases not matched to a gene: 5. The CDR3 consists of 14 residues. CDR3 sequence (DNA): TGTGCCAGCAGCCCGAACAGGGGGCACACTGAAGCTTTCTTT. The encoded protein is CASSPNRGHTEAFF.

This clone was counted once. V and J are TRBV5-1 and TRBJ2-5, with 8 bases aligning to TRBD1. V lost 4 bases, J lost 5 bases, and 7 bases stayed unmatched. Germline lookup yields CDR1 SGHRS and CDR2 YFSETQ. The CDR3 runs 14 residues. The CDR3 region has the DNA TGCGCCAGCAGCGCAGGACAGGGTAGTGAGACCCAGTACTTC. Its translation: CASSAGQGSETQYF.

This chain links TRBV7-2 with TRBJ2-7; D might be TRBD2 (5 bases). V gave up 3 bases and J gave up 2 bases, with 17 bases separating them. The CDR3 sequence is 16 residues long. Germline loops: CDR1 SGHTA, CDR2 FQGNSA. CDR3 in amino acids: CASSFRETAAPYEQYF. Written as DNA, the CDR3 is TGTGCCAGCAGCTTTCGGGAAACGGCAGCTCCCTACGAGCAGTACTTC.

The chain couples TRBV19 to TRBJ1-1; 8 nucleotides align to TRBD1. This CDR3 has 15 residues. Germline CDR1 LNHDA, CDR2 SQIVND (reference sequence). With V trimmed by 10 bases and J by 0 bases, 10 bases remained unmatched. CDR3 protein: CATAIRTGLNTEAFF. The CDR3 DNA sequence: TGTGCCACCGCCATAAGGACAGGGCTGAACACTGAAGCTTTCTTT. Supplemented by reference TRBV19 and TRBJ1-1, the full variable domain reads DGGITQSPKYLFRKEGQNVTLSCEQNLNHDAMYWYRQDPGQGLRLIYYSQIVNDFQKGDIAEGYSVSREKKESFPLTVTSAQKNPTAFYLCATAIRTGLNTEAFFGQGTRLTVV.

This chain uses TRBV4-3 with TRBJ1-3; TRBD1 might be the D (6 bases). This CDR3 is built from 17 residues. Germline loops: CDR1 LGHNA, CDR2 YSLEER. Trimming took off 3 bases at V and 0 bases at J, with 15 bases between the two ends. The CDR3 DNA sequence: TGCGCCAGCAGCCATTCACTCACAGGGTCCTCTGGAAACACCATATATTTT. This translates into CASSHSLTGSSGNTIYF.

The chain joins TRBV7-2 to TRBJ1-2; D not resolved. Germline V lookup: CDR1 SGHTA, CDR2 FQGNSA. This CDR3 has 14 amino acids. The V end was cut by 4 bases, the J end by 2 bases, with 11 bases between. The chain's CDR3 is CASSSYLTNYGYTF. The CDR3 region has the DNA TGTGCCAGCAGCTCCTACCTGACAAACTATGGCTACACCTTC.

CDR3 sequence (DNA): TGTGCCAGCAGTGTTCACCAGGGGAGCACAGATACGCAGTATTTT. It yields the protein CASSVHQGSTDTQYF. This rearrangement joins TRBV2 to TRBJ2-3; TRBD1 is a possible D gene (6 bases). The germline V gene encodes CDR1 SNHLY and CDR2 FYNNEI. The V and J ends lost 4 bases and 0 bases respectively, with 11 bases between them. This CDR3 region has 15 residues.

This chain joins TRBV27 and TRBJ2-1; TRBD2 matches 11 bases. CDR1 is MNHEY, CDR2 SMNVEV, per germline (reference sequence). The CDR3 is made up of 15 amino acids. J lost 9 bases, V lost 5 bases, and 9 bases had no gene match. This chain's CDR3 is CASSTYSGGATEQFF. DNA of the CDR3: TGTGCCAGCAGTACGTATAGCGGGGGGGCGACTGAGCAGTTCTTC.

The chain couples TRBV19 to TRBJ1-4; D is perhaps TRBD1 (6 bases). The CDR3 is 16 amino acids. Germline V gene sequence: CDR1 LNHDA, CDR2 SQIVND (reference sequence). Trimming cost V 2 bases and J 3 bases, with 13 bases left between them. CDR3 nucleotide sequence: TGTGCCAGTAGTATACTCGGACAGTCATCTAATGAAAAACTGTTTTTT. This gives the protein CASSILGQSSNEKLFF.